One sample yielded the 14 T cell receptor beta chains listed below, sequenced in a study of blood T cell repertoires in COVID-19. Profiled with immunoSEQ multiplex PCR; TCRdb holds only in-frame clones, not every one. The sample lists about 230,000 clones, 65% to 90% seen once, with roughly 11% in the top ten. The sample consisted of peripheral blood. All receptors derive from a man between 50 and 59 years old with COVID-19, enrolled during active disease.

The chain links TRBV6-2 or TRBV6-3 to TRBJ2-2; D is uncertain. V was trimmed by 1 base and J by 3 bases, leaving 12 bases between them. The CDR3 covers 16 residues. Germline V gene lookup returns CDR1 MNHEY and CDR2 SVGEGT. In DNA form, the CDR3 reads TGTGCCAGCAGTTACTTACAGCCATACGACACCGGGGAGCTGTTTTTT. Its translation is CASSYLQPYDTGELFF.

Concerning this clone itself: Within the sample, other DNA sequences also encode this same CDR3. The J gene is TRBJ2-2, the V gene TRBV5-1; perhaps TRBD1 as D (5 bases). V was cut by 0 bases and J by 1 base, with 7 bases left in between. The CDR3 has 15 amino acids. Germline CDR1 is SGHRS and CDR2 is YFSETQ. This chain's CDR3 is CASSLGQGNTGELFF. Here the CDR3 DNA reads TGCGCCAGCAGCTTGGGCCAGGGGAACACCGGGGAGCTGTTTTTT.

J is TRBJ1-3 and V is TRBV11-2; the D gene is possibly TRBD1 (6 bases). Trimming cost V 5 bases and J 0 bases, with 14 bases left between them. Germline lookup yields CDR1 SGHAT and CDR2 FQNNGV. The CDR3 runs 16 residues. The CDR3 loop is CASSGYTGPSGNTIYF. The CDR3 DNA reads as TGTGCCAGCAGCGGGTATACAGGGCCCTCTGGAAACACCATATATTTT.

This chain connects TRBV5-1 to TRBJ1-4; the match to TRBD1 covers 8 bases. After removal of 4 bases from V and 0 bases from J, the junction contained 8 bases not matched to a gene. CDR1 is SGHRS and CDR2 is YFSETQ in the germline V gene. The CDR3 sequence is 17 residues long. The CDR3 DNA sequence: TGCGCCAGCAGCACCTTTGGACAGGGAGCAACTAATGAAAAACTGTTTTTT. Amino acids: CASSTFGQGATNEKLFF.

The CDR3, as DNA: TGTGCCAGCAGCTTAGCGGAGACTAGCGGCATTCAGTACTTC. This encodes CASSLAETSGIQYF. The chain combines TRBV7-8 with TRBJ2-4; TRBD2 agrees at 9 bases. This CDR3 region has 14 residues. V lost 0 bases, J lost 9 bases, and 3 bases stayed unmatched. Looked up from germline, CDR1 is SGHVS and CDR2 is FQNEAQ.

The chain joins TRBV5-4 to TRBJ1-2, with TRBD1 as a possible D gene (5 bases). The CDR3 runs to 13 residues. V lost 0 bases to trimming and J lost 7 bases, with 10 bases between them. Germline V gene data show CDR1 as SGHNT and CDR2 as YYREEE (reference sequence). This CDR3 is CASSLAGTVGYTF. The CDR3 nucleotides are TGTGCCAGCAGCTTGGCAGGGACTGTTGGCTACACCTTC.

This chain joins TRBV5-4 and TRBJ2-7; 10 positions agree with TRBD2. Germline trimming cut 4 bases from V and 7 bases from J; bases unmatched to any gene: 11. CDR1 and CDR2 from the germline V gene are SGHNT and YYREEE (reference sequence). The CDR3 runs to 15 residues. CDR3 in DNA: TGTGCCAGCAGCGGGGTAGCGGGAGGTCCCCGGGAGCAGTACTTC. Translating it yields CASSGVAGGPREQYF.

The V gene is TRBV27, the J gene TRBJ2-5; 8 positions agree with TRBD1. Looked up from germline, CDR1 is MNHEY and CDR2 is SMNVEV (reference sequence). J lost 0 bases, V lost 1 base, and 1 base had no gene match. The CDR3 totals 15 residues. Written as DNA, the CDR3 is TGTGCCAGCAGTTTATACAGGGGGGACCAAGAGACCCAGTACTTC. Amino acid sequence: CASSLYRGDQETQYF.

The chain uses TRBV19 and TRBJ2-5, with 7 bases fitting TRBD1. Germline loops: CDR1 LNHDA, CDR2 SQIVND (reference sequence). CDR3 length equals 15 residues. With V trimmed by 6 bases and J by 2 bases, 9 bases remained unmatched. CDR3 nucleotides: TGTGCCAGTAGCCCGATTGGGACAGCTCAAGAGACCCAGTACTTC. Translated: CASSPIGTAQETQYF.

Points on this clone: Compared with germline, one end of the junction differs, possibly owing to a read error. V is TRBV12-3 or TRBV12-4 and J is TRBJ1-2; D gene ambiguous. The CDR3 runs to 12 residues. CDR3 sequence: CASARTAEGSTF. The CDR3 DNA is TGTGCCAGTGCTCGGACGGCCGAGGGCTCCACCTTC.

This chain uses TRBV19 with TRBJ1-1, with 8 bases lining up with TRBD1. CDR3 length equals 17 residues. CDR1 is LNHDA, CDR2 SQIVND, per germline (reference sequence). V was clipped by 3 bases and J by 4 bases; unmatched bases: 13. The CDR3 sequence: CASSISSRAGGGTEAFF. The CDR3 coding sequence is TGTGCCAGTAGTATTTCTTCGCGGGCAGGGGGCGGCACTGAAGCTTTCTTT.

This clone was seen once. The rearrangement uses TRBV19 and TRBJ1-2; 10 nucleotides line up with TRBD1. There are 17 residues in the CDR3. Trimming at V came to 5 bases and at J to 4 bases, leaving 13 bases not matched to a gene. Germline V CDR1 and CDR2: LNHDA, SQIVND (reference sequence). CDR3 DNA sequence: TGTGCCAGTAGTCCCCTCCAAGGGACAGGGGAGGGCTATGGCTACACCTTC. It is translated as CASSPLQGTGEGYGYTF.

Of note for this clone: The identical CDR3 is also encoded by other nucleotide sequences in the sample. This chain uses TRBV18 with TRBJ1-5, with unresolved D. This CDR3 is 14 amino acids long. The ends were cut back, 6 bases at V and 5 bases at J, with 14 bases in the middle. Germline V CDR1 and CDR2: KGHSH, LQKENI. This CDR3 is CASSPQTGDQPQHF. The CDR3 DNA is TGTGCCAGCTCCCCTCAAACCGGGGATCAGCCCCAGCATTTT.

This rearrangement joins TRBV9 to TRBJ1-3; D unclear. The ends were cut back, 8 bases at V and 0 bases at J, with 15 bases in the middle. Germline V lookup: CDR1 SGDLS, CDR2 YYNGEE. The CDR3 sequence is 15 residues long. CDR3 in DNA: TGTGCCAGTAGCAGTATGAGTAGCTCTGGAAACACCATATATTTT. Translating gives CASSSMSSSGNTIYF.